This TCR beta chain was identified during a study of kidney transplant recipient with SARS-CoV-2 infection. The CDR3 contains 14 residues. Germline V lookup: CDR1 LNHDA, CDR2 SQIVND (reference sequence). J was trimmed by 6 bases and V by 11 bases; bases with no gene match: 14. TCRdb reanalysed the reads using MiXCR and keeps one entry per CDR3 protein. The table lists roughly 230,000 distinct CDR3 sequences, about 28% of them singletons, with 6% to 8.5% in the top ten. The sample holds one count of this clonotype. A read error may be the cause here, since a much bigger clone is one base away. The TCR comes from a young adult male patient who had COVID-19 and was a kidney transplant recipient. Some T cells may be the graft donor's. The sequencing used a blood sample, collected at baseline and around day 110 from a kidney transplant recipient. The J gene is TRBJ1-2, the V gene TRBV19; 8 nucleotides match TRBD1. The CDR3 coding sequence is TGTGCCGGCACGTCGGGGACAGGCGGACATGGCTACACCTTC. Amino acids: CAGTSGTGGHGYTF.